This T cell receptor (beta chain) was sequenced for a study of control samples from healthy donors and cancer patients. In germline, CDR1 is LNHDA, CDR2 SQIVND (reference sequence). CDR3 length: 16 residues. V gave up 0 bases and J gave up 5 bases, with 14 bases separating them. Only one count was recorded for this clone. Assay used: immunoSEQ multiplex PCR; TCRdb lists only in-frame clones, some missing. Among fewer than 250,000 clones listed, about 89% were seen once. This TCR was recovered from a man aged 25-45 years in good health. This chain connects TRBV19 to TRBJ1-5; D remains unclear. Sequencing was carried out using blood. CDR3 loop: CASSIEGPRWDQPQHF. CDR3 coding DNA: TGTGCCAGTAGTATAGAAGGTCCTCGTTGGGATCAGCCCCAGCATTTT.